The 28 T cell receptor beta chains below all came from one sample that was sequenced in a study of response to subunit inactivated influenza vaccine (dated by TCRdb to the late 2010s). The receptor library was made with RT-PCR. Data came from an Illumina HiSeq 2500. TCRdb trimmed the raw reads at Q25, called clones with MiXCR and kept productive beta chains. Each entry is one CDR3 protein sequence, shown with its most common DNA and genes. This sample comprises hundreds of thousands of distinct CDR3 sequences, 6% to 9% of them detected only once. The top ten constitute 10% to 15% of the sample. Sample: PBMCs from blood, taken less than 30 months after vaccination. The origin of the receptors is a man between 50 and 70 years old who received an inactivated influenza vaccine. Donor details come from another sample of the same person, matched by shared clones.

This chain links TRBV4-2 with TRBJ2-1; D gene ambiguous. This CDR3 is 16 amino acids long. Germline V lookup: CDR1 LGHNA, CDR2 YNFKEQ. The germline V and J ends were trimmed by 0 bases and 3 bases, with 12 bases remaining between them. The CDR3 nucleotides read TGTGCCAGCAGCCAAGAAATACGGCGGAACTACAATGAGCAGTTCTTC. This encodes CASSQEIRRNYNEQFF.

The sample holds a few counts of this clonotype. V is TRBV20-1 and J is TRBJ2-3; D may be TRBD2 (5 bases). Germline lookup yields CDR1 DFQATT and CDR2 SNEGSKA (reference sequence). V lost 0 bases to trimming and J lost 0 bases, with 25 bases between them. The CDR3 consists of 20 residues. The CDR3 nucleotides are TGCAGTGCTAGAGATACCGCCAGAGGGTGGGCCTCTCCTAGCACAGATACGCAGTATTTT. Its protein is CSARDTARGWASPSTDTQYF.

This clonotype has just a few counts. This chain links TRBV7-2 with TRBJ2-1, with 7 bases that match TRBD2. CDR1 and CDR2 (germline): SGHTA, FQGNSA. This CDR3 is built from 17 residues. The trim removed 5 bases at V and 4 bases at J, leaving 14 bases unmatched. CDR3 in DNA: TGTGCCAGCAGCATCACCATCTCTAGCGGACTATACAATGAGCAGTTCTTC. It specifies CASSITISSGLYNEQFF.

The chain combines TRBV7-8 with TRBJ1-5, with D hard to call. From germline, CDR1 is SGHVS and CDR2 FQNEAQ. This CDR3 has 14 amino acids. Trimming left V 5 bases short and J 7 bases short, with 15 bases between. The CDR3 nucleotides read TGTGCCAGCAGCCCAAACAGCGGGAGACAGCCCCAGCATTTT. As protein: CASSPNSGRQPQHF.

The table lists this clonotype with a few counts. V usage is TRBV6-1 and J usage is TRBJ2-1, with 9 bases that match TRBD1. V dropped 6 bases and J dropped 5; count of bases not matched to a gene: 8. The germline CDR1 and CDR2 sequences are MNHNS and SASEGT. The CDR3 has 15 amino acids. The CDR3, as DNA: TGTGCCAGCAGCGACGGGACAGGGCCGCACAATGAGCAGTTCTTC. Translation: CASSDGTGPHNEQFF.

The chain is built from TRBV5-6 and TRBJ1-3; D gene ambiguous. The CDR3 runs to 15 residues. The ends were cut back, 0 bases at V and 0 bases at J, with 7 bases in the middle. Germline V gives CDR1 SGHDT, CDR2 YYEEEE. The CDR3 DNA reads TGTGCCAGCAGCTTGGGGTTGAACTCTGGAAACACCATATATTTT. Translated, it gives CASSLGLNSGNTIYF.

The gene calls are TRBV5-1 and TRBJ1-2; D not certain. The CDR3 contains 13 residues. Germline CDR1 is SGHRS and CDR2 is YFSETQ. The germline V and J ends were trimmed by 7 bases and 2 bases, with 12 bases remaining between them. The CDR3 is CASGTTTNYGYTF. In DNA form, the CDR3 reads TGCGCCAGCGGTACGACAACGAACTATGGCTACACCTTC.

CDR3 protein: CASSQPSGGIQETQYF. As DNA, the CDR3 is TGTGCCAGCAGCCAACCTAGCGGGGGAATTCAAGAGACCCAGTACTTC. This rearrangement joins TRBV3-1 to TRBJ2-5; 10 bases fit TRBD2. The germline V gene has CDR1 LGHDT and CDR2 YNNKEL (reference sequence). The length of the CDR3 is 16 residues. V dropped 2 bases and J dropped 2; count of bases not matched to a gene: 5.

This clonotype has ten or more counts. The gene calls are TRBV25-1 and TRBJ1-1, with D perhaps TRBD1 (5 bases). CDR3 size: 14 residues. Germline assignment: CDR1 MGHDK and CDR2 SYGVNS. V was cut by 3 bases and J by 1 base, with 9 bases left in between. The CDR3: CASSETAKNTEAFF. The DNA for the CDR3 is TGTGCCAGCAGTGAGACAGCCAAGAACACTGAAGCTTTCTTT.

This sequence joins TRBV27 and TRBJ2-3, with TRBD2 as a possible D gene (5 bases). The CDR3 covers 16 residues. Trimming cost V 5 bases and J 1 base, with 16 bases left between them. CDR1 and CDR2 (germline): MNHEY, SMNVEV (reference sequence). CDR3 nucleotide sequence: TGTGCCAGCAGTGCCAAGGAGCGGTTCCGCACAGATACGCAGTATTTT. It specifies CASSAKERFRTDTQYF.

This clonotype was observed a few times. V and J are TRBV12-3 or TRBV12-4 and TRBJ2-3; 8 bases line up with TRBD2. The CDR3 sequence is 12 residues long. Trimming removed 6 bases from V and 9 bases from J; junction bases left unmatched: 5. The CDR3 protein is CASSTSGGTQYF. The CDR3 bases are TGTGCCAGCAGCACCAGCGGGGGCACGCAGTATTTT.

The chain is built from TRBV4-3 and TRBJ2-5; D ambiguous. The CDR3 totals 14 residues. V shed 0 bases and J shed 5 bases, with 10 bases lying between them. Germline V lookup: CDR1 LGHNA, CDR2 YSLEER. CDR3: CASSQDIGPETQYF. For the CDR3, the DNA is TGCGCCAGCAGCCAAGATATAGGGCCCGAGACCCAGTACTTC.

This clonotype has a handful of counts. The chain uses TRBV7-9 and TRBJ2-1; TRBD2 aligns across 9 bases. The germline gives CDR1 SEHNR, CDR2 FQNEAQ (reference sequence). Trimming removed 5 bases from V and 6 bases from J; junction bases left unmatched: 2. The CDR3 spans 13 residues. The CDR3 loop reads CASSVSGGNEQFF. DNA of the CDR3: TGTGCCAGCAGCGTTAGCGGGGGCAATGAGCAGTTCTTC.

This clonotype was detected only a few times. This chain uses TRBV24-1 with TRBJ2-3; possible D gene TRBD1, 5 bases. Germline V gene sequence: CDR1 KGHDR, CDR2 SFDVKD. Trimming took off 3 bases at V and 2 bases at J, with 11 bases between the two ends. This CDR3 comprises 15 residues. CDR3 protein: CATSDGAGLTDTQYF. DNA for the CDR3: TGTGCCACCAGTGATGGGGCAGGCCTCACAGATACGCAGTATTTT.

This clonotype was picked up many times. The V call is TRBV9, the J call TRBJ2-1, with 8 bases aligning to TRBD2. CDR1 SGDLS and CDR2 YYNGEE come from the germline V gene. After removal of 3 bases from V and 3 bases from J, the junction contained 5 bases not matched to a gene. The CDR3 consists of 15 residues. CDR3 sequence: CASSEGLEYYNEQFF. CDR3 in DNA: TGTGCCAGCAGCGAGGGACTAGAGTACTACAATGAGCAGTTCTTC.

With regard to this clonotype: An end of the junction does not agree with germline; a read error may underlie this. The gene calls are TRBV12-3 or TRBV12-4 and TRBJ2-5, with 9 bases fitting TRBD1. The CDR3 has 13 amino acids. CDR3 amino acids: CASSVNRDRAINF. In DNA form, the CDR3 reads TGTGCCAGCAGTGTTAACCGGGACAGGGCCATCAACTTC.

The table lists this clonotype with many counts. This chain connects TRBV3-1 to TRBJ2-4; 7 bases align to TRBD1. The length of the CDR3 is 14 residues. The germline V gene encodes CDR1 LGHDT and CDR2 YNNKEL (reference sequence). The V gene end was trimmed by 4 bases and the J gene end by 6 bases; junction bases not matched to a gene: 6. CDR3 bases: TGTGCCAGCAGCCCCGGGACAGATTTAAACATTCAGTACTTC. As protein: CASSPGTDLNIQYF.

This clonotype was detected only a few times. This chain links TRBV11-2 with TRBJ2-1; TRBD1 agrees at 7 bases. Trimming at V came to 3 bases and at J to 13 bases, leaving 6 bases not matched to a gene. Germline lookup yields CDR1 SGHAT and CDR2 FQNNGV. This CDR3 comprises 12 residues. The CDR3 spells CASSLDRDRQFF. The CDR3 DNA follows: TGTGCCAGCAGCTTGGACCGGGACAGACAGTTCTTC. The full variable domain, completed using reference TRBV11-2 and TRBJ2-1, is EAGVAQSPRYKIIEKRQSVAFWCNPISGHATLYWYQQILGQGPKLLIQFQNNGVVDDSQLPKDRFSAERLKGVDSTLKIQPAKLEDSAVYLCASSLDRDRQFFGPGTRLTVL.

This chain links TRBV3-1 with TRBJ2-1, with 12 bases that match TRBD2. Germline assignment: CDR1 LGHDT and CDR2 YNNKEL (reference sequence). The CDR3 has 18 amino acids. Trimming removed 7 bases from V and 0 bases from J; junction bases left unmatched: 10. CDR3 bases: TGTGCCAGCACCTTACTAGCGGGAGGCCTAAGCTCCTACAATGAGCAGTTCTTC. Translated, it gives CASTLLAGGLSSYNEQFF.

There are many counts of this clonotype. CDR3 sequence (DNA): TGCAGCGTGGGTGACAGTCAGTATGGCTACACCTTC. This encodes CSVGDSQYGYTF. The chain is built from TRBV29-1 and TRBJ1-2, with D tentatively TRBD1 (5 bases). Germline lookup yields CDR1 SQVTM and CDR2 ANQGSEA. The V and J ends lost 6 bases and 5 bases respectively, with 13 bases between them. This CDR3 has 12 amino acids. The variable domain in full, with the rest retrieved from reference TRBV29-1 and TRBJ1-2, is SAVISQKPSRDICQRGTSLTIQCQVDSQVTMMFWYRQQPGQSLTLIATANQGSEATYESGFVIDKFPISRPNLTFSTLTVSNMSPEDSSIYLCSVGDSQYGYTFGSGTRLTVV.

The chain uses TRBV20-1 and TRBJ2-5; 11 bases align to TRBD2. V trimming: 5 bases; J trimming: 7 bases; junction bases outside the gene matches: 21. The V gene's germline CDR1 is DFQATT and CDR2 SNEGSKA (reference sequence). CDR3 size: 18 residues. The CDR3 is CSARAYSSGRTPIGTQYF. The CDR3 DNA sequence: TGCAGTGCTCGCGCCTACTCTAGCGGGAGGACCCCGATAGGGACCCAGTACTTC.

This clonotype was detected ten times or more. This chain uses TRBV6-1 with TRBJ1-4; D perhaps matches TRBD1 (5 bases). Germline V gene lookup returns CDR1 MNHNS and CDR2 SASEGT. The ends were cut back, 6 bases at V and 0 bases at J, with 8 bases in the middle. The CDR3 extends over 14 amino acids. CDR3 in DNA: TGTGCCAGCAGCCCGACAGCAACTAATGAAAAACTGTTTTTT. This translates into CASSPTATNEKLFF.

The V gene is TRBV4-2, the J gene TRBJ2-7, with 7 bases matching TRBD1. Germline CDR1 is LGHNA and CDR2 is YNFKEQ. The length of the CDR3 is 16 residues. The junction had 8 bases not matched to a gene; V was cut back by 0 bases and J by 3 bases. The chain's CDR3 is CASSQDPTGTVYEQYF. Written as DNA, the CDR3 is TGTGCCAGCAGCCAAGATCCAACCGGGACAGTCTACGAGCAGTACTTC.

The chain recombines TRBV28 with TRBJ2-7; 9 bases fit TRBD2. This CDR3 contains 16 residues. The germline CDR1 and CDR2 sequences are MDHEN and SYDVKM. J was trimmed by 5 bases and V by 5 bases; bases with no gene match: 13. The CDR3 region has the DNA TGTGCCAGCAGTCGACCTATGGGACTAGCAGAACACGAGCAGTACTTC. Translation gives CASSRPMGLAEHEQYF.

This clonotype turned up a few times. The rearrangement links TRBV3-1 to TRBJ1-3, with D perhaps matching TRBD1 (6 bases). This CDR3 region has 16 residues. The ends were cut back, 4 bases at V and 0 bases at J, with 13 bases in the middle. Germline CDR1 is LGHDT and CDR2 is YNNKEL (reference sequence). The CDR3 nucleotides are TGTGCCAGCAGCCGATGGGACACGAGCTCTGGAAACACCATATATTTT. Its protein product is CASSRWDTSSGNTIYF.

This clonotype was seen at least ten times. The rearrangement joins TRBV11-2 to TRBJ1-5; D may be TRBD1 (6 bases). Germline CDR1 and CDR2: SGHAT and FQNNGV. This CDR3 has 19 residues. With 1 base removed from V and 5 bases from J, the gap between germline ends came to 24 bases. DNA for the CDR3: TGTGCCAGCAGCTTAGGGTTGGGGGCCGGGGGTCGGACTTATCAGCCCCAGCATTTT. Its translation is CASSLGLGAGGRTYQPQHF.

This clonotype appeared a few times. V is TRBV10-3 and J is TRBJ2-3; maybe TRBD1 (5 bases). The CDR3 has 14 amino acids. The germline V gene encodes CDR1 ENHRY and CDR2 SYGVKD. V was cut by 4 bases and J by 8 bases, with 16 bases left in between. CDR3 nucleotide sequence: TGTGCCATCAGTGTCAGGGTGGGTGACGGTACGCAGTATTTT. Its protein is CAISVRVGDGTQYF.

Only a few counts were recorded for this clonotype. The J gene is TRBJ2-5, the V gene TRBV27; D might be TRBD2 (5 bases). Germline V lookup: CDR1 MNHEY, CDR2 SMNVEV (reference sequence). CDR3 size: 14 residues. The V and J ends lost 8 bases and 0 bases respectively, with 13 bases between them. The DNA for the CDR3 is TGTGCCAGCGCGCATAACGGGAACCAAGAGACCCAGTACTTC. It is translated as CASAHNGNQETQYF.